This entry lists 12 T cell receptor beta chains sequenced from one sample in a study of blood T cell repertoires in COVID-19. TCRdb's copy holds only in-frame clones and misses some; the assay was immunoSEQ multiplex PCR. The sample has 300,000 to 350,000 clones; under 95% are singletons. The sequencing input was peripheral blood. Receptors were obtained from a woman between 18 and 29 years old who had recovered from COVID-19.

The chain has TRBV19 and TRBJ1-1; 7 positions match TRBD1. J lost 4 bases, V lost 1 base, and 9 bases had no gene match. The CDR3 extends over 16 amino acids. The germline V gene encodes CDR1 LNHDA and CDR2 SQIVND (reference sequence). In DNA, the CDR3 is TGTGCCAGTAGTATAGTAGGTGGCAGGGGGACCACTGAAGCTTTCTTT. As protein: CASSIVGGRGTTEAFF.

The rearrangement links TRBV5-4 to TRBJ2-5, with a weak D call TRBD1 (7 bases). Germline V gene lookup returns CDR1 SGHNT and CDR2 YYREEE (reference sequence). The CDR3 has 14 residues. The V end lost 4 bases, the J end lost 1 base, and 11 bases lay between the germline ends. CDR3 nucleotide sequence: TGTGCCAGCAGCGCGGGACAGACCCAAGAGACCCAGTACTTC. It specifies CASSAGQTQETQYF.

This sequence joins TRBV12-5 and TRBJ2-1; D possibly corresponds to TRBD1 (5 bases). The V end was cut by 1 base, the J end by 6 bases, with 13 bases between. This CDR3 has 15 residues. Germline V gene lookup returns CDR1 LGHNT and CDR2 FRNRAP. DNA for the CDR3: TGTGCTAGTGGTTTGGCCCTTCAGGGTACCAATGAGCAGTTCTTC. Its translation is CASGLALQGTNEQFF.

The J gene is TRBJ1-1, the V gene TRBV5-4; weak D call: TRBD1 (5 bases). The germline gives CDR1 SGHNT, CDR2 YYREEE (reference sequence). This CDR3 is 13 amino acids long. V was trimmed by 4 bases and J by 4 bases, leaving 11 bases between them. CDR3 sequence: CASSRRGATEAFF. The CDR3 DNA follows: TGTGCCAGCAGCCGACGCGGGGCCACTGAAGCTTTCTTT.

In DNA form, the CDR3 reads TGTGCCAGCACCCTCCGGGCCTATACTAGCGGCCGTTCCAATGAGCAGTTCTTC. It encodes CASTLRAYTSGRSNEQFF. The genes are TRBV12-1 and TRBJ2-1; the table's TRBD2 call for D was not verified on the DNA. TRBV12-1 is a recognized pseudogene. This CDR3 region has 18 residues.

The chain uses TRBV4-3 and TRBJ1-4, with a tentative D call TRBD1 (5 bases). V gave up 0 bases and J gave up 8 bases, with 19 bases separating them. The CDR3 runs to 17 residues. Germline-derived CDR1 and CDR2 are LGHNA and YSLEER. The CDR3 spells CASSQDSGGSRAEKLFF. CDR3 coding DNA: TGCGCCAGCAGCCAAGATAGCGGGGGGTCCCGGGCGGAAAAACTGTTTTTT.

J is TRBJ2-3 and V is TRBV7-9; TRBD2 matches at 10 bases. The CDR3 totals 16 residues. Looked up from germline, CDR1 is SEHNR and CDR2 is FQNEAQ (reference sequence). Trimming at V came to 5 bases and at J to 1 base, leaving 6 bases not matched to a gene. The CDR3 DNA sequence: TGTGCCAGCAGCGCCCTGACTAGCGGGCGCACAGATACGCAGTATTTT. Its translation: CASSALTSGRTDTQYF.

The rearrangement joins TRBV4-3 to TRBJ2-5; 9 bases line up with TRBD2. J was trimmed by 4 bases and V by 3 bases; bases with no gene match: 3. Germline CDR1 and CDR2: LGHNA and YSLEER. CDR3 length: 14 amino acids. CDR3 residues: CASSHQAGGETQYF. As DNA, the CDR3 is TGCGCCAGCAGCCACCAAGCGGGAGGAGAGACCCAGTACTTC.

The chain links TRBV5-1 to TRBJ1-4, with 7 bases lining up with TRBD1. The CDR3 covers 14 residues. The junction had 6 bases not matched to a gene; V was cut back by 3 bases and J by 7 bases. Germline loops: CDR1 SGHRS, CDR2 YFSETQ. CDR3 in DNA: TGCGCCAGCAGCTCGGGACAGAGGGGTGAAAAACTGTTTTTT. It yields the protein CASSSGQRGEKLFF. Filled out from reference TRBV5-1 and TRBJ1-4, the complete variable domain reads KAGVTQTPRYLIKTRGQQVTLSCSPISGHRSVSWYQQTPGQGLQFLFEYFSETQRNKGNFPGRFSGRQFSNSRSEMNVSTLELGDSALYLCASSSGQRGEKLFFGSGTQLSVL.

V usage is TRBV2 and J usage is TRBJ1-2, with TRBD1 as a possible D gene (5 bases). The CDR3 runs 15 residues. V was clipped by 8 bases and J by 0 bases, with 16 bases between them. Germline CDR1 is SNHLY and CDR2 is FYNNEI. The CDR3 spells CASFPWGEANYGYTF. CDR3 bases: TGTGCCAGCTTCCCTTGGGGGGAAGCTAACTATGGCTACACCTTC.

The J gene is TRBJ1-4, the V gene TRBV7-9; 8 bases are shared with TRBD1. The CDR3 consists of 15 residues. Germline lookup yields CDR1 SEHNR and CDR2 FQNEAQ (reference sequence). V lost 4 bases to trimming and J lost 8 bases; unmatched junction nucleotides: 9. The CDR3 protein is CASSSLTGGGEKLFF. CDR3 coding DNA: TGTGCCAGCAGCTCCTTAACAGGGGGAGGGGAAAAACTGTTTTTT.

V is TRBV4-3 and J is TRBJ1-2, with D tentatively TRBD1 (6 bases). Per the germline V gene, CDR1 is LGHNA and CDR2 is YSLEER. Deletions cut 1 base from V and 8 bases from J, with 8 bases between. The CDR3 spans 12 residues. CDR3 residues: CASSQVGGGYTF. Here the CDR3 DNA reads TGCGCCAGCAGCCAAGTAGGGGGAGGCTACACCTTC.